This TCR beta chain is from a study of blood T cell repertoires in COVID-19 (dated by TCRdb to the early 2020s). With respect to the entire study: The collaborator samples originated in the United States, Italy and Spain and spanned the acute and convalescent phases of COVID-19. The material from the prospective study consisted of cDNA or gDNA derived from T cells, B-cell-depleted T cells, or PBMCs. Deeply sampled blood TCRbeta repertoires from subjects exposed to, actively infected with, or recovered from COVID-19 were included in the dataset. The repertoires were released in a freely available public database meant as a resource for research on the immune response to SARS-CoV-2. The samples were drawn from the first 160 participants of the ongoing ImmuneRACE study and from 950 to 1,500 subjects provided by 6 global collaborators. The sample metadata nearly always contained a de-identified subject ID, COVID-19 status, age in years and sex. Where HLA class I and class II types were available, the types were taken from metadata supplied by the sample provider, not from assay-based typing.

Study-wide conclusions, independent of this receptor: The quantity of clinical and demographic metadata differed by source and by participant and was supplied without curation.

The collaborating institutions used their own protocols to collect whole blood in K2EDTA tubes. For TCRbeta analysis, collaborators shipped samples in one of three forms: frozen whole blood, isolated PBMCs, or DNA extracted from either of those sample types. This clone was seen more than once but under ten times. It lacks a known antigen. Base-call qualities are not available, and no considerably larger clone is one nucleotide away. TCRbeta CDR3 regions were amplified from genomic DNA by means of the immunoSEQ Assay, a bias-controlled multiplex PCR. The published analysis was carried out like this. The number of nucleated cells in each sample was estimated by amplification of reference gene primers within the assay. Sequence reads were collapsed and filtered to measure the absolute abundance of every unique TCRbeta CDR3 rearrangement. Productive Simpson clonality was computed per sample as the square root of Simpson's diversity index over productive rearrangements. As stored in TCRdb, this immuneACCESS dataset retains in-frame rearrangements with V and J assigned. A fraction of the clones does not appear; measured against another copy, unresolved V genes explain less than half of the discrepancy, and the remainder lacks a known reason. V, J and clone size were drawn from that table, and D and trimming were deduced from the DNA. The sample table contains under 300,000 clones; only one count was recorded for roughly 85% of them. Jointly, the top ten make up roughly 3.2% of the sample.

For this chain, trimming is 6 bases at the V end and 11 bases at the J end, and the number of junction bases without a gene match is 18. Taken from the germline V gene, the CDR1 and CDR2 loops are MNHEY and SVGAGI. The cysteine opens and the phenylalanine closes a CDR3 of 15 amino acids. The only DNA kept is the CDR3, 45 bases in frame from the first base. This sequence was found in a woman aged 18-29 years with acute or convalescent COVID-19. Rearrangement joined TRBV6-5 to TRBJ2-7; TRBD2 aligns with 8 central bases. Sequencing was performed on peripheral blood. The CDR3 protein sequence reads: CASRLSGILNIAEYF. The bases read TGTGCCAGCAGACTTAGCGGGATATTAAATATAGCGGAGTACTTC.